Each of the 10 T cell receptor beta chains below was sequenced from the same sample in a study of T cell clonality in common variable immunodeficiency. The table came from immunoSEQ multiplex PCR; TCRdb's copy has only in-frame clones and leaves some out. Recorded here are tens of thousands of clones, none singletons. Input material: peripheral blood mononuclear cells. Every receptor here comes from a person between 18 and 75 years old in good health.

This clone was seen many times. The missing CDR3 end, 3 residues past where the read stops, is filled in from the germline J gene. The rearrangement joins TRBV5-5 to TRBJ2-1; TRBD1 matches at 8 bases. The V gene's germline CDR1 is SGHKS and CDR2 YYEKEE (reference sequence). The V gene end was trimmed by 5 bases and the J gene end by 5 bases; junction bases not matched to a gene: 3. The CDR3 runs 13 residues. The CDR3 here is CASSPRGHNEQFF. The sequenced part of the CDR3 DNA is TGTGCCAGCAGTCCCAGGGGGCACAATGAG.

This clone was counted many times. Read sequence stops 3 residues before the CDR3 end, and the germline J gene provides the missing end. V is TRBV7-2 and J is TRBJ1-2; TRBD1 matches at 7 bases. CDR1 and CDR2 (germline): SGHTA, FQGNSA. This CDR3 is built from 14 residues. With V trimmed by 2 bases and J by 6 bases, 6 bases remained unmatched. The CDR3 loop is CASSLRGPENGYTF. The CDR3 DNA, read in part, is TGTGCCAGCAGCTTAAGGGGGCCTGAGAATGGC.

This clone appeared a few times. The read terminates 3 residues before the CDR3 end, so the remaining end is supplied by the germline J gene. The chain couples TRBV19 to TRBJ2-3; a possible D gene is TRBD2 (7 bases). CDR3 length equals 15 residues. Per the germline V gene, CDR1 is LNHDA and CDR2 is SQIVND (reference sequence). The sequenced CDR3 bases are TGTGCCAGTAGGGAGGGGGGGACAACAAATCAGCCG. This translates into CASREGGTTNQP. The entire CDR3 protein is CASREGGTTNQPQYF.

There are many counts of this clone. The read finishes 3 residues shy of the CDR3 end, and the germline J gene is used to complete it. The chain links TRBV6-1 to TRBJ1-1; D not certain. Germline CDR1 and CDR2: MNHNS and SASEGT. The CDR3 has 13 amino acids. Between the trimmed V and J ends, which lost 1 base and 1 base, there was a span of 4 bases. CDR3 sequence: CASSEGANTEAFF. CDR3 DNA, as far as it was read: TGTGCCAGCAGTGAAGGAGCGAACACTGAA.

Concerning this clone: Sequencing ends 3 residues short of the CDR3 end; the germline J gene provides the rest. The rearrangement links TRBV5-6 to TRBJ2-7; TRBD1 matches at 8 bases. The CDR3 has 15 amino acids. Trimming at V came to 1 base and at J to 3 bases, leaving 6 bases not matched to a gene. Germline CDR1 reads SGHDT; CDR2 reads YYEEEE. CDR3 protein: CASSLQGAEFYEQYF. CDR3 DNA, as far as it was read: TGTGCCAGCAGCTTGCAGGGGGCAGAATTCTACGAG.

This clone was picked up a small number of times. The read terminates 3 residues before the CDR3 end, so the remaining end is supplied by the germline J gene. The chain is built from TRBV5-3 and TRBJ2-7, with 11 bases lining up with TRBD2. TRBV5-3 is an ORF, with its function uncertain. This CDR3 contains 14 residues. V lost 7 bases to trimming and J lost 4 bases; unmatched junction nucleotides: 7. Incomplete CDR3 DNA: TGTGCCAGAGGATCGACTAGCGGGGAATACGAG. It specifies CARGSTSGEYE. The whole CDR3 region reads CARGSTSGEYEQYF.

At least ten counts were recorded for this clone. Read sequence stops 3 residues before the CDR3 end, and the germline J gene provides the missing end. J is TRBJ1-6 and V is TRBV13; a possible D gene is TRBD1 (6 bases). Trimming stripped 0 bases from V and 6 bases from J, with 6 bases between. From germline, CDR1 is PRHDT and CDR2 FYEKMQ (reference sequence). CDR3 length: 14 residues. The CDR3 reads CASSLGDSNSPLHF. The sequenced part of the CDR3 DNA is TGTGCCAGCAGCTTAGGGGACAGTAATTCACCC.

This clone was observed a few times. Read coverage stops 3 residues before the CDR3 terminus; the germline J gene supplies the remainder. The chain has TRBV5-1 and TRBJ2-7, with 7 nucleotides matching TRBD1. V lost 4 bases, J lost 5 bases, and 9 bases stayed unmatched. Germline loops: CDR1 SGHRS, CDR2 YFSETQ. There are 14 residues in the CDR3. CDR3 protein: CASSPGQNLNEQYF. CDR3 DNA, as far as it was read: TGCGCCAGCAGCCCGGGACAGAACCTAAACGAG.

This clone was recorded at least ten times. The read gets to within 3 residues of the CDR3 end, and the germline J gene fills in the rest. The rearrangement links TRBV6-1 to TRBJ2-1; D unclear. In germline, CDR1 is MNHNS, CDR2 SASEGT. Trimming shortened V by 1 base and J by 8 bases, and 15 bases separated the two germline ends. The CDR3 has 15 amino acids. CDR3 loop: CASSEEPHPTDEQFF. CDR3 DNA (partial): TGTGCCAGCAGTGAAGAACCTCACCCCACGGATGAG.

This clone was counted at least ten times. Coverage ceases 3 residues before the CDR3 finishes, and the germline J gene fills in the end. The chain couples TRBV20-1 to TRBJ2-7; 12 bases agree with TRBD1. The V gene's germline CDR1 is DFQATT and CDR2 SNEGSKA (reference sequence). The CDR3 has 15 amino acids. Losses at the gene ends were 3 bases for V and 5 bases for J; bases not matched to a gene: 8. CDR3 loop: CSASDPGTGGHEQYF. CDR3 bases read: TGCAGTGCTAGTGACCCCGGGACAGGGGGCCACGAG.